Presented here are 31 T cell receptor beta chains from one specimen sequenced in a study of T cell repertoires in cytomegalovirus infection. Each CDR3 protein gets one entry after TCRdb re-called the reads with MiXCR. The repertoire holds 100,000 to 150,000 distinct CDR3 sequences, with about 10% as singletons. The sequencing input was PBMCs. These receptors came from a human donor in good health (CMV status not recorded). Some clones in this sample may be carry-over from other donors' samples.

This clonotype was recorded many times. The chain has TRBV20-1 and TRBJ1-5; the match to TRBD1 covers 9 bases. Germline V gene lookup returns CDR1 DFQATT and CDR2 SNEGSKA (reference sequence). Losses at the gene ends were 2 bases for V and 4 bases for J; bases not matched to a gene: 6. CDR3 size: 15 residues. The CDR3 loop reads CSARFEGQGNQPQHF. Written as DNA, the CDR3 is TGCAGTGCTAGATTTGAGGGACAGGGAAATCAGCCCCAGCATTTT.

This clonotype was seen at least ten times. V is TRBV7-2 and J is TRBJ1-1; D unclear. Germline CDR1 is SGHTA and CDR2 is FQGNSA. V was clipped by 5 bases and J by 0 bases, with 7 bases between them. This CDR3 has 13 residues. Written as DNA, the CDR3 is TGTGCCAGCAGCATCACAGTGAACACTGAAGCTTTCTTT. Translating gives CASSITVNTEAFF.

In this sample, this clonotype turned up many times. The chain couples TRBV7-7 to TRBJ2-3; 8 bases match TRBD2. Trimming took 4 bases from V and 3 from J; bases not matched to a gene: 6. The CDR3 runs to 15 residues. CDR1 and CDR2 (germline): SSHAT, FNYEAQ (reference sequence). CDR3 in amino acids: CASSSGLGGTDTQYF. The CDR3 DNA follows: TGTGCCAGCAGCTCGGGACTAGGAGGAACAGATACGCAGTATTTT.

This clonotype was picked up many times. V gene TRBV7-2 combines with J gene TRBJ2-5; TRBD2 matches 10 bases. Losses at the gene ends were 5 bases for V and 5 bases for J; bases not matched to a gene: 8. This CDR3 has 15 residues. Germline assignment: CDR1 SGHTA and CDR2 FQGNSA. This chain's CDR3 is CASSPRGLASETQYF. The CDR3 coding sequence is TGTGCCAGCAGCCCACGGGGACTAGCGAGTGAGACCCAGTACTTC.

This chain uses TRBV6-5 with TRBJ2-2; D is ambiguous. Germline CDR1 reads MNHEY; CDR2 reads SVGAGI. Trimming cost V 10 bases and J 1 base, with 25 bases left between them. The CDR3 loop spans 18 amino acids. DNA for the CDR3: TGTGCCACCTTCAAAGGTCGGCTTTCGCCTGGGAACACCGGGGAGCTGTTTTTT. This translates into CATFKGRLSPGNTGELFF.

This clonotype was detected ten times or more. The chain carries TRBV7-9 and TRBJ1-6, with 8 nucleotides matching TRBD1. The germline V gene encodes CDR1 SEHNR and CDR2 FQNEAQ (reference sequence). The ends lost 5 bases at V and 5 bases at J; junction bases unmatched: 5. The CDR3 spans 15 residues. The CDR3, as DNA: TGTGCCAGCAGCGCCGACAGGGGAAATAATTCACCCCTCCACTTT. Translating it yields CASSADRGNNSPLHF.

This clonotype was seen only a few times. The chain employs TRBV12-5 and TRBJ2-2; D is unresolved. The germline V gene has CDR1 LGHNT and CDR2 FRNRAP. CDR3 length equals 15 residues. Trimming left V 1 base short and J 1 base short, with 7 bases between. The CDR3 loop is CASGLGIQNTGELFF. In DNA, the CDR3 is TGTGCTAGTGGTTTGGGCATTCAGAACACCGGGGAGCTGTTTTTT.

This clonotype was observed many times. This chain uses TRBV7-8 with TRBJ1-5; D is undetermined. This CDR3 contains 13 residues. Germline lookup yields CDR1 SGHVS and CDR2 FQNEAQ. Between the trimmed V and J ends, which lost 10 bases and 0 bases, there was a span of 10 bases. In nucleotides, the CDR3 is TGTGCCACCTCGGTAGATAGCAATCAGCCCCAGCATTTT. Translating it yields CATSVDSNQPQHF.

There are many counts of this clonotype. V and J are TRBV6-5 and TRBJ2-1, with no clear D. This CDR3 spans 11 amino acids. Germline CDR1 reads MNHEY; CDR2 reads SVGAGI. V was clipped by 10 bases and J by 9 bases, with 13 bases between them. The CDR3: CATREVGEQFF. The CDR3 DNA reads TGTGCCACCAGAGAGGTGGGTGAGCAGTTCTTC.

This clonotype was detected only a few times. The chain uses TRBV18 and TRBJ2-2; tentatively, D is TRBD2 (5 bases). This CDR3 has 14 residues. V was clipped by 2 bases and J by 7 bases, with 11 bases between them. Germline lookup yields CDR1 KGHSH and CDR2 LQKENI. CDR3 nucleotide sequence: TGTGCCAGCTCACCAAGGGCGGGCGTCGGGGAGCTGTTTTTT. As protein: CASSPRAGVGELFF.

There are many counts of this clonotype. This sequence joins TRBV7-2 and TRBJ1-4; weak D call: TRBD1 (5 bases). The V end was cut by 1 base, the J end by 8 bases, with 11 bases between. CDR1 is SGHTA and CDR2 is FQGNSA in the germline V gene. This CDR3 contains 14 residues. The CDR3: CASSLDLGDEKLFF. Here the CDR3 DNA reads TGTGCCAGCAGCTTAGATCTAGGGGACGAAAAACTGTTTTTT.

At least ten counts were recorded for this clonotype. The chain couples TRBV29-1 to TRBJ1-2, with D tentatively TRBD1 (5 bases). CDR1 and CDR2 (germline): SQVTM, ANQGSEA. The CDR3 length is 13 residues. Trimming stripped 6 bases from V and 0 bases from J, with 11 bases between. CDR3 DNA sequence: TGCAGCGTCGGGCAGGGTTCTAACTATGGCTACACCTTC. Its protein is CSVGQGSNYGYTF.

Note on this clonotype: Just one base apart from a much larger clone, this may be a read error. This chain uses TRBV9 with TRBJ2-1, with unresolved D. The germline gives CDR1 SGDLS, CDR2 YYNGEE. There are 15 residues in the CDR3. V was trimmed by 0 bases and J by 4 bases, leaving 11 bases between them. The CDR3 is CASSVEDGSYNEQFF. In DNA form, the CDR3 reads TGTGCCAGCAGCGTAGAGGACGGGTCGTACAATGAGCAGTTCTTC. The whole variable domain, remainder taken from reference TRBV9 and TRBJ2-1, is DSGVTQTPKHLITATGQRVTLRCSPRSGDLSVYWYQQSLDQGLQFLIQYYNGEERAKGNILERFSAQQFPDLHSELNLSSLELGDSALYFCASSVEDGSYNEQFFGPGTRLTVL.

This clonotype has only a few counts. The chain has TRBV12-3 or TRBV12-4 and TRBJ2-4; 9 positions agree with TRBD1. This CDR3 region has 16 residues. Germline trimming cut 5 bases from V and 0 bases from J; bases unmatched to any gene: 5. The CDR3 here is CASSDGTGRAKNIQYF. DNA for the CDR3: TGTGCCAGCAGTGATGGGACAGGGAGAGCCAAAAACATTCAGTACTTC.

V usage is TRBV11-2 and J usage is TRBJ1-1, with D perhaps matching TRBD1 (6 bases). V was cut by 3 bases and J by 6 bases, with 20 bases left in between. Germline-derived CDR1 and CDR2 are SGHAT and FQNNGV. This CDR3 has 16 amino acids. CDR3 nucleotide sequence: TGTGCCAGCAGCTTCGCACTGGATCCCCAGGGGTCTGAAGCTTTCTTT. Its translation is CASSFALDPQGSEAFF.

This clonotype came up a few times. The CDR3 DNA reads as TGTGCCAGCAGTACAAGTTTCTGGGGAACTTACGAGCAGTACTTC. Protein product: CASSTSFWGTYEQYF. V gene TRBV6-2 or TRBV6-3 combines with J gene TRBJ2-7, with D unclear. V lost 5 bases and J lost 4, with 18 bases in between. The CDR3 has 15 amino acids. Germline V gene sequence: CDR1 MNHEY, CDR2 SVGEGT.

The V call is TRBV20-1, the J call TRBJ1-3, with D hard to call. The CDR3 has 15 amino acids. Trimming pared 0 bases from V and 0 bases from J, leaving 9 bases between. CDR1 is DFQATT and CDR2 is SNEGSKA in the germline V gene (reference sequence). The CDR3 DNA follows: TGCAGTGCTAGAGAGGGTGTCAGCTCTGGAAACACCATATATTTT. It translates to CSAREGVSSGNTIYF.

This clonotype came up many times. The chain uses TRBV28 and TRBJ1-6; D not certain. Germline CDR1 MDHEN, CDR2 SYDVKM. V was trimmed by 4 bases and J by 0 bases, leaving 4 bases between them. The CDR3 consists of 14 residues. The CDR3 DNA reads as TGTGCCAGCAGTTATAGCTCCTATAATTCACCCCTCCACTTT. Its protein is CASSYSSYNSPLHF.

This clonotype came up many times. CDR3 nucleotide sequence: TGTGCCAGCAGCTTAGTGTCCGGGACAGTGAACTATGGCTACACCTTC. Translation gives CASSLVSGTVNYGYTF. The chain has TRBV7-9 and TRBJ1-2; 7 bases line up with TRBD1. Germline V lookup: CDR1 SEHNR, CDR2 FQNEAQ (reference sequence). With 1 base clipped from V and 2 bases from J, the junction kept 7 bases outside the gene matches. This CDR3 has 16 amino acids.

This clonotype was observed many times. An end of the junction differs from the germline gene, which may be a read error. This chain links TRBV12-3 or TRBV12-4 with TRBJ1-2; no clear D gene. CDR3 length equals 13 residues. CDR3 DNA sequence: TGTGCCAGCAGTTTAGGAAGCTTGGAGATTAGAGCCTTC. Protein sequence: CASSLGSLEIRAF.

The sample holds many counts of this clonotype. The chain joins TRBV7-2 to TRBJ2-1, with 13 bases that match TRBD2. With 3 bases clipped from V and 10 bases from J, the junction kept 18 bases outside the gene matches. The CDR3 is made up of 19 amino acids. Germline V gene sequence: CDR1 SGHTA, CDR2 FQGNSA. The CDR3 DNA reads TGTGCCAGCAGCTTCCTAATAGGGGGACTAGCGGGGCAAACGGTCGAGCAGTTCTTC. The encoded protein is CASSFLIGGLAGQTVEQFF.

Notes on this clonotype: A much bigger clone sits one base away, suggesting this may be a read error. The chain combines TRBV24-1 with TRBJ2-3; weak D call: TRBD1 (6 bases). The V end lost 4 bases, the J end lost 3 bases, and 16 bases lay between the germline ends. CDR3 length: 16 residues. Germline V gene sequence: CDR1 KGHDR, CDR2 SFDVKD. The CDR3 DNA is TGTGCCACCAGTGACCCAACAGGGTGGGGGACAGATACGCAGTATTTT. Amino acid sequence: CATSDPTGWGTDTQYF.

This clonotype was counted between two and nine times. The chain recombines TRBV28 with TRBJ1-5; D is ambiguous. Germline V CDR1 and CDR2: MDHEN, SYDVKM. The CDR3 length is 15 residues. Trimming shortened V by 6 bases and J by 0 bases, and 12 bases separated the two germline ends. CDR3 sequence (DNA): TGTGCCAGCAGCCCCCCGGGTCATAGCAATCAGCCCCAGCATTTT. Its protein product is CASSPPGHSNQPQHF.

The chain uses TRBV20-1 and TRBJ2-7; unclear D gene. The CDR3 runs to 15 residues. From germline, CDR1 is DFQATT and CDR2 SNEGSKA (reference sequence). V dropped 0 bases and J dropped 3 bases, with 15 bases sitting between them. CDR3 protein: CSAREITRTDYEQYF. CDR3 nucleotide sequence: TGCAGTGCTAGAGAGATAACACGGACGGACTACGAGCAGTACTTC.

This clonotype appeared many times. This chain connects TRBV29-1 to TRBJ2-5; TRBD1 is a possible D gene (5 bases). CDR1 SQVTM and CDR2 ANQGSEA come from the germline V gene. V lost 3 bases and J 1 base, leaving 21 bases between the germline ends. The CDR3 has 17 residues. The CDR3 coding sequence is TGCAGCGTTGATGGGGCACCACGGTGGGCCATCCAAGAGACCCAGTACTTC. Protein: CSVDGAPRWAIQETQYF.

This clonotype came up many times. The gene calls are TRBV2 and TRBJ1-5; D ambiguous. Germline V CDR1 and CDR2: SNHLY, FYNNEI. V was cut by 2 bases and J by 2 bases, with 7 bases left in between. There are 14 residues in the CDR3. The CDR3 DNA follows: TGTGCCAGCAGTGAACTTCGCGGCAATCAGCCCCAGCATTTT. Translated: CASSELRGNQPQHF.

This clonotype has a handful of counts. V gene TRBV2 combines with J gene TRBJ1-1; D not certain. From germline, CDR1 is SNHLY and CDR2 FYNNEI. V was clipped by 4 bases and J by 8 bases, with 8 bases between them. The CDR3 consists of 11 residues. In DNA form, the CDR3 reads TGTGCCAGCAGTGGCTGGGTAGAAGCTTTCTTT. It encodes CASSGWVEAFF.

The chain employs TRBV3-1 and TRBJ1-1; no definite D call. Germline CDR1 is LGHDT and CDR2 is YNNKEL (reference sequence). The CDR3 length is 14 residues. Trimming shortened V by 4 bases and J by 3 bases, and 12 bases separated the two germline ends. The CDR3 bases are TGTGCCAGCAGCCTACTTTGGGGAGACACTGAAGCTTTCTTT. This codes for CASSLLWGDTEAFF. The full variable domain, with the rest looked up from reference TRBV3-1 and TRBJ1-1, is DTAVSQTPKYLVTQMGNDKSIKCEQNLGHDTMYWYKQDSKKFLKIMFSYNNKELIINETVPNRFSPKSPDKAHLNLHINSLELGDSAVYFCASSLLWGDTEAFFGQGTRLTVV.

This clonotype was observed at least ten times. The chain has TRBV9 and TRBJ2-1, with 12 bases identical to TRBD2. This CDR3 has 17 residues. Germline values: CDR1 SGDLS, CDR2 YYNGEE. V gave up 4 bases and J gave up 2 bases; unmatched junction bases: 7. The CDR3 nucleotides read TGTGCCAGCAGCCTATCGGCTAGCGGGGGGGCCTACAATGAGCAGTTCTTC. This gives the protein CASSLSASGGAYNEQFF. Full variable domain (outside the CDR3, taken from reference TRBV9 and TRBJ2-1): DSGVTQTPKHLITATGQRVTLRCSPRSGDLSVYWYQQSLDQGLQFLIQYYNGEERAKGNILERFSAQQFPDLHSELNLSSLELGDSALYFCASSLSASGGAYNEQFFGPGTRLTVL.

This clonotype showed up many times. The V and J genes are TRBV5-4 and TRBJ1-2; possible D gene TRBD1, 6 bases. The CDR3 totals 14 residues. Trimming shortened V by 4 bases and J by 4 bases, and 14 bases separated the two germline ends. CDR1 and CDR2 (germline): SGHNT, YYREEE (reference sequence). DNA of the CDR3: TGTGCCAGCAGCCTCCGGGGGGGGCCCTATGGCTACACCTTC. It codes for CASSLRGGPYGYTF.

J is TRBJ1-4 and V is TRBV5-4; TRBD1 agrees at 7 bases. CDR1 and CDR2 (germline): SGHNT, YYREEE (reference sequence). With V trimmed by 2 bases and J by 7 bases, 11 bases remained unmatched. CDR3 length equals 16 residues. The CDR3 spells CASSLTTTGAGEKLFF. The CDR3 nucleotides read TGTGCCAGCAGCTTAACAACCACAGGGGCCGGTGAAAAACTGTTTTTT.